The text below deals with one TCR beta chain. Its antigen is still unknown. The data are from a study of shared clonotypes between healthy human individuals. Points from the study as a whole: Larger estimated richness was generally seen in naive subsets than in memory subsets.

Replicate PCRs for sorted subsets used roughly 200 ng DNA; this equaled tens of thousands of T cell genomes. Clones were read by immunoSEQ multiplex PCR, and TCRdb kept only the in-frame ones, dropping some. The table includes roughly 410,000 clones, about 97% detected once. V lost 3 bases and J 3 bases, leaving 3 bases between the germline ends. In germline, CDR1 is ENHRY, CDR2 SYGVKD. There are 11 residues in the CDR3. Recent vaccinations or acute infections were absent in the healthy HIV-negative adult donors. The TCR sequence derives from a man aged 25 to 40 in good health. The sequencing input was memory CD8+ T cells sorted from blood. The sample's subset: CD45RO+ cells pooled with CCR7-negative TemRA cells. The chain has TRBV10-3 and TRBJ2-7; D uncertain. The CDR3 coding sequence is TGTGCCATCAGTGACGGCTACGAGCAGTACTTC. This sequence encodes CAISDGYEQYF.